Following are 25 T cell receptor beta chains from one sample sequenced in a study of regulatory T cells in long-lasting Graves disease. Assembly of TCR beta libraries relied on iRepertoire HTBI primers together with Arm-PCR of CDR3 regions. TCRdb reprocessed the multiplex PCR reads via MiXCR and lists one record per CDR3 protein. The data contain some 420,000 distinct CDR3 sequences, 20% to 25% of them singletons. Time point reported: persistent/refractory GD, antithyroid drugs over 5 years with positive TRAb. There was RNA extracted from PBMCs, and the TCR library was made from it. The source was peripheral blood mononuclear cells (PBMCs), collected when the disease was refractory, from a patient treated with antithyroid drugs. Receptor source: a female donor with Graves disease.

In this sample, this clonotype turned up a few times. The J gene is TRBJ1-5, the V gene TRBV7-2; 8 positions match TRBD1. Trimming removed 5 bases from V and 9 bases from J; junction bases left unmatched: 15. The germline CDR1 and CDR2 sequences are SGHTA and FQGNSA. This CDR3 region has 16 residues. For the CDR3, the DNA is TGTGCCAGCAGCCGCTCAGGACAGGGTATTTTAGGGCCCCAGCATTTT. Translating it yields CASSRSGQGILGPQHF.

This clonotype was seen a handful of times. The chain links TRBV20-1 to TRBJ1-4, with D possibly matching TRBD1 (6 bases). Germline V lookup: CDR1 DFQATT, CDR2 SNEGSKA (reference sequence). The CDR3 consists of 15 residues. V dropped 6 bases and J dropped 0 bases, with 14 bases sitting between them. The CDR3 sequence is CSAGALGTTNEKLFF. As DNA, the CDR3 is TGCAGTGCGGGGGCCCTCGGAACAACTAATGAAAAACTGTTTTTT.

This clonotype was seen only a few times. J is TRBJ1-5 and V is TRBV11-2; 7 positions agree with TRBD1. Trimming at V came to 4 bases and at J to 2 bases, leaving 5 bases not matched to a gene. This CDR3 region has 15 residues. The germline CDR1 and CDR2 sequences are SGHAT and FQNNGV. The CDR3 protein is CASSSRGSGNQPQHF. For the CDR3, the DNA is TGTGCCAGCAGCTCCAGGGGGTCGGGCAATCAGCCCCAGCATTTT. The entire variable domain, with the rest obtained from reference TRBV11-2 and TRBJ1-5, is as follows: EAGVAQSPRYKIIEKRQSVAFWCNPISGHATLYWYQQILGQGPKLLIQFQNNGVVDDSQLPKDRFSAERLKGVDSTLKIQPAKLEDSAVYLCASSSRGSGNQPQHFGDGTRLSIL.

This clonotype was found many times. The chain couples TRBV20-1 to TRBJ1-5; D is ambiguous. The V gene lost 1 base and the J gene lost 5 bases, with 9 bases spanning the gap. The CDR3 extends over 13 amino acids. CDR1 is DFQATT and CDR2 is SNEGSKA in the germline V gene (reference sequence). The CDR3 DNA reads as TGCAGTGCTAGAGCCGGGGAGGATCAGCCCCAGCATTTT. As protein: CSARAGEDQPQHF.

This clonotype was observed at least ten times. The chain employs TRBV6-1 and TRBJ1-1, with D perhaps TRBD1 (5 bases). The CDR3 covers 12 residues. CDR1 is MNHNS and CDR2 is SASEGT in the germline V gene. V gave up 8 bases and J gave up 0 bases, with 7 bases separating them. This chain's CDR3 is CASWGMNTEAFF. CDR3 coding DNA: TGTGCCAGCTGGGGGATGAACACTGAAGCTTTCTTT.

CDR3 loop: CASSPGEGFDTEAFF. In DNA, the CDR3 is TGTGCCAGCAGCCCCGGGGAGGGTTTTGACACTGAAGCTTTCTTT. The chain employs TRBV6-1 and TRBJ1-1; D unresolved. Germline CDR1 reads MNHNS; CDR2 reads SASEGT. V shed 6 bases and J shed 3 bases, with 17 bases lying between them. The CDR3 is 15 amino acids.

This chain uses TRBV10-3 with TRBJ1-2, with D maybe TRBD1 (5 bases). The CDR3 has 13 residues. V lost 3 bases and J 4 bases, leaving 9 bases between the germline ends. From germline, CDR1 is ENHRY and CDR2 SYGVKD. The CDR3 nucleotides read TGTGCCATCAGTGACAGGGTGGTCTATGGCTACACCTTC. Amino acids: CAISDRVVYGYTF.

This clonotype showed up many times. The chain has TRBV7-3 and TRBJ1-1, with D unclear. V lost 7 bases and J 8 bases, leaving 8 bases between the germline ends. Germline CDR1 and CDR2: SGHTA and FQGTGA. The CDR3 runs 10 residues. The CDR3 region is CASKLGEAFF. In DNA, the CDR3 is TGTGCCAGCAAGCTCGGGGAAGCTTTCTTT. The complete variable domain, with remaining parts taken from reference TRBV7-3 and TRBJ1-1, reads GAGVSQTPSNKVTEKGKYVELRCDPISGHTALYWYRQSLGQGPEFLIYFQGTGAADDSGLPNDRFFAVRPEGSVSTLKIQRTERGDSAVYLCASKLGEAFFGQGTRLTVV.

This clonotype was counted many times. The CDR3 loop reads CASSPQGGNYGYTF. CDR3 sequence (DNA): TGTGCCAGCAGTCCGCAGGGGGGCAACTATGGCTACACCTTC. J is TRBJ1-2 and V is TRBV28; 7 nucleotides match TRBD1. Germline V gene lookup returns CDR1 MDHEN and CDR2 SYDVKM. V gave up 5 bases and J gave up 2 bases; unmatched junction bases: 5. The CDR3 extends over 14 amino acids.

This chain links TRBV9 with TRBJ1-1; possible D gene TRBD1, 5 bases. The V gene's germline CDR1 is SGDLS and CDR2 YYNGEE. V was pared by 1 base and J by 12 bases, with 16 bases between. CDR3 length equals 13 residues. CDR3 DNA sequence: TGTGCCAGCAGCGTAAGCGTTGGGGGGGAAACTTTCTTT. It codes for CASSVSVGGETFF.

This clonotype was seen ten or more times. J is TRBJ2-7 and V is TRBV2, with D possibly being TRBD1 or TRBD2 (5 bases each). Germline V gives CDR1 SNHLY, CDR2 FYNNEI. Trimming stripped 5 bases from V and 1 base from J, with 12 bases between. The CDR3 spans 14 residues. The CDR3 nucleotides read TGTGCCAGCAGTAAGCGGTGGGGGTCCTACGAGCAGTACTTC. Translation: CASSKRWGSYEQYF. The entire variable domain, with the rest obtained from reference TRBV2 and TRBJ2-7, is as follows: EPEVTQTPSHQVTQMGQEVILRCVPISNHLYFYWYRQILGQKVEFLVSFYNNEISEKSEIFDDQFSVERPDGSNFTLKIRSTKLEDSAMYFCASSKRWGSYEQYFGPGTRLTVT.

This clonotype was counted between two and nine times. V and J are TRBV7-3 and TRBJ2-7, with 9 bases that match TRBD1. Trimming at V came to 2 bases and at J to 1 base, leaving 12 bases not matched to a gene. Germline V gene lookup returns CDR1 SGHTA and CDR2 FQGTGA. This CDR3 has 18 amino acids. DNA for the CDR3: TGTGCCAGCAGCTTAGGGGCGCTGGGACAGGGATATTCCTACGAGCAGTACTTC. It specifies CASSLGALGQGYSYEQYF.

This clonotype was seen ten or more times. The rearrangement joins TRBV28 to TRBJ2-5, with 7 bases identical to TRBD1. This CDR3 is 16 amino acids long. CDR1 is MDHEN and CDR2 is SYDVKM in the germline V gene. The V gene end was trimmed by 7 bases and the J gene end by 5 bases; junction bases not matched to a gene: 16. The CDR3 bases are TGTGCCAGCACGGACAGGCTCCCCATAGGTTTGGAGACCCAGTACTTC. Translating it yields CASTDRLPIGLETQYF.

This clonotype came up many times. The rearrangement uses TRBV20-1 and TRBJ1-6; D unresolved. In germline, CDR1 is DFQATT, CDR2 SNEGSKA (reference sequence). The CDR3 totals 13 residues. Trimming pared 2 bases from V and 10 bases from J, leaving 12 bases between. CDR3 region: CSARYLTKSPLHF. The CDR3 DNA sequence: TGCAGTGCTAGATACCTGACAAAATCACCCCTCCACTTT.

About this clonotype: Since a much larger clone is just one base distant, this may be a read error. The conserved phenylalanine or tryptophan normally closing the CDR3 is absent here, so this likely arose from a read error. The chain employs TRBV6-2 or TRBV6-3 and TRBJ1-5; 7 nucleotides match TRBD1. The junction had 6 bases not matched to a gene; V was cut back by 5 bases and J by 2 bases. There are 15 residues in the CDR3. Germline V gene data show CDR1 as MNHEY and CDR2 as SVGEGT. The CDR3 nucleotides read TGTGCCAGCAGTCCGAGAGGACAGGGCAATCAGCCCCAGCATCTT. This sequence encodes CASSPRGQGNQPQHL.

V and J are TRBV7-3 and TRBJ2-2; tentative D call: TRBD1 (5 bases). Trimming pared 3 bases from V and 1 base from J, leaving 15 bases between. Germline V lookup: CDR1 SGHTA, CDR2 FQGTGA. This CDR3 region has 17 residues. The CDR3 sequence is CASSLNNRIWNTGELFF. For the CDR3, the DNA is TGTGCCAGCAGCTTGAACAACAGGATCTGGAACACCGGGGAGCTGTTTTTT.

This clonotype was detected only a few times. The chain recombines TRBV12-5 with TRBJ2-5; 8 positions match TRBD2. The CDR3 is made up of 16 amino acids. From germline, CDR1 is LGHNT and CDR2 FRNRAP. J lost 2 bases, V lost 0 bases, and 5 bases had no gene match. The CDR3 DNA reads TGTGCTAGTGGTTTGGTTCGGGGGGGACGTCAAGAGACCCAGTACTTC. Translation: CASGLVRGGRQETQYF.

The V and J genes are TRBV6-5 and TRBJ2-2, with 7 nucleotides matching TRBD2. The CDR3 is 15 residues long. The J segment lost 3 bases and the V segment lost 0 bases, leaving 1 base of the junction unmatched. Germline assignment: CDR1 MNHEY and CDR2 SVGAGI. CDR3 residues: CASSYSAGDTGELFF. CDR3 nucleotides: TGTGCCAGCAGTTACTCGGCGGGGGACACCGGGGAGCTGTTTTTT.

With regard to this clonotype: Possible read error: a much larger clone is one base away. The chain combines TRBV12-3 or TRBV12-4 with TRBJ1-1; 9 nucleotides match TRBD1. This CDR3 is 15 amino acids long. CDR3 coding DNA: TGTGCCGGCAGTCCCCGGACAGGGGCGATCACTGAAGCTTTCTTT. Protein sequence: CAGSPRTGAITEAFF.

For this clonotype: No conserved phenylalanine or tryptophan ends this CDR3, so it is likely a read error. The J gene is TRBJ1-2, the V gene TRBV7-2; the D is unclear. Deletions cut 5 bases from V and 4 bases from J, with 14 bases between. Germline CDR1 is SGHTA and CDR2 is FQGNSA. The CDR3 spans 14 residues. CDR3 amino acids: CASSPLLEGYGYTS. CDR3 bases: TGTGCCAGCAGCCCACTTTTAGAGGGCTATGGCTACACCTCC.

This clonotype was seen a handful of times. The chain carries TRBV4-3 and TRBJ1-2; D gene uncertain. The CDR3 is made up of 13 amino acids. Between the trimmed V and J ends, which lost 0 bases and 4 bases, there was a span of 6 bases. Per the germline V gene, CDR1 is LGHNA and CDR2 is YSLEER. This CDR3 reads CASSQELRYGYTF. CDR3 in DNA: TGCGCCAGCAGCCAAGAATTACGCTATGGCTACACCTTC.

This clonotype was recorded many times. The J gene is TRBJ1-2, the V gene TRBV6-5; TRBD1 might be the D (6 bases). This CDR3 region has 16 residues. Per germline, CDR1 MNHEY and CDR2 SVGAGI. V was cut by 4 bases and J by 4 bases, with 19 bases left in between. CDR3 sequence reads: CASSFVGGQRVYGYTF. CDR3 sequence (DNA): TGTGCCAGCAGTTTTGTCGGCGGACAGAGAGTCTATGGCTACACCTTC.

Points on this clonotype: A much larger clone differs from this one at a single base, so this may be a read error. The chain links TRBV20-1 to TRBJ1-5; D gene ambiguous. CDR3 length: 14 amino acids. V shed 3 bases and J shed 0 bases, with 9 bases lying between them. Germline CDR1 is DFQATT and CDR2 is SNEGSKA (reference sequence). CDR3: CSASTAYSNQPQHF. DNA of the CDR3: TGCAGTGCTAGTACGGCCTATAGCAATCAGCCCCAGCATTTT.

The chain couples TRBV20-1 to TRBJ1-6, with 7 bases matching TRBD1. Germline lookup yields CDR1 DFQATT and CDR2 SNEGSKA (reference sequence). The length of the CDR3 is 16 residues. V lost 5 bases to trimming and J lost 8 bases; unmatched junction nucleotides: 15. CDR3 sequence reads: CSAEDTGASVDSPLHF. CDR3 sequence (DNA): TGCAGTGCTGAGGATACAGGGGCCAGCGTTGATTCACCCCTCCACTTT.

CDR3 sequence (DNA): TGTGCCAGCAGCGCTTCGGGACTAGTAAGGGAGCAGTTCTTC. This sequence encodes CASSASGLVREQFF. The genes are TRBV3-1 and TRBJ2-1, with TRBD2 matching 8 bases. Germline assignment: CDR1 LGHDT and CDR2 YNNKEL (reference sequence). The trim removed 5 bases at V and 10 bases at J, leaving 10 bases unmatched. CDR3 size: 14 residues.